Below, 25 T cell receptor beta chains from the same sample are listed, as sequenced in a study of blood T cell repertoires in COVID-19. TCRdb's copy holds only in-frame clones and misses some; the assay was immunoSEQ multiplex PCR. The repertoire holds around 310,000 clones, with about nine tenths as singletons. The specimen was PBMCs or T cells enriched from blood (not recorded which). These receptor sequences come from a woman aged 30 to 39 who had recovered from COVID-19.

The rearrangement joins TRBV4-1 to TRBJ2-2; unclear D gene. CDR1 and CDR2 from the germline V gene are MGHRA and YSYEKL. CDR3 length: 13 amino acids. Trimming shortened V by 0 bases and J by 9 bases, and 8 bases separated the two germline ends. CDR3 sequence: CASSQDSSRELFF. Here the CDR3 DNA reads TGCGCCAGCAGCCAAGATAGTTCCCGGGAGCTGTTTTTT.

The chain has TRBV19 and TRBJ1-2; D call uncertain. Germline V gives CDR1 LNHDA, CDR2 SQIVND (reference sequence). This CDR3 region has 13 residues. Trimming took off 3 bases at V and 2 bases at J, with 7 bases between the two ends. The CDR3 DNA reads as TGTGCCAGTAGTATTGGCAGGAACTATGGCTACACCTTC. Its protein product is CASSIGRNYGYTF.

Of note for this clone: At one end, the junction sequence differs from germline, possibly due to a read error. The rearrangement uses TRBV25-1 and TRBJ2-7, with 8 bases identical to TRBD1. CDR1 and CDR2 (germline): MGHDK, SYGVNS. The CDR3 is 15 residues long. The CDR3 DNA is TGTGCCAGCAGCGAATGGACAGGGTTTTCATTCGAGCAGTACTTC. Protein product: CASSEWTGFSFEQYF.

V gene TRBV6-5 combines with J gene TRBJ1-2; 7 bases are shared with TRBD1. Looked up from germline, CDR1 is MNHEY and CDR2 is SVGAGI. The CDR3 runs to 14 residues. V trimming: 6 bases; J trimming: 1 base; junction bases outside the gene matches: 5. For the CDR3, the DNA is TGTGCCAGCAGGGCGGGACAGAATAACTATGGCTACACCTTC. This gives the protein CASRAGQNNYGYTF.

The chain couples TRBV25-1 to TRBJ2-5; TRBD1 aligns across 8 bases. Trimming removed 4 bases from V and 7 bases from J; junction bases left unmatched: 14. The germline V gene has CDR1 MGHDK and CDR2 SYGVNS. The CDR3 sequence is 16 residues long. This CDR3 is CASSVTGTGSPATQYF. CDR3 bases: TGTGCCAGCAGTGTTACCGGGACAGGAAGTCCTGCGACCCAGTACTTC. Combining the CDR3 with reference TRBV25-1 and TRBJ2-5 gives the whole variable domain EADIYQTPRYLVIGTGKKITLECSQTMGHDKMYWYQQDPGMELHLIHYSYGVNSTEKGDLSSESTVSRIRTEHFPLTLESARPSHTSQYLCASSVTGTGSPATQYFGPGTRLLVL.

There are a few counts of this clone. The CDR3 bases are TGTGCCAGCAGCTCCCCCCGGCTAGCGGGAGGTGTCTCAGATACGCAGTATTTT. This encodes CASSSPRLAGGVSDTQYF. The rearrangement uses TRBV13 and TRBJ2-3; 11 bases are a match to TRBD2. Germline loops: CDR1 PRHDT, CDR2 FYEKMQ (reference sequence). V shed 4 bases and J 4 bases; nucleotides not matched to a gene: 13. CDR3 length: 18 residues.

CDR3 bases: TGTGCCAGCAGCGGGACAGGTCATGGCTACACCTTC. This gives the protein CASSGTGHGYTF. The V and J genes are TRBV6-6 and TRBJ1-2, with 8 bases aligning to TRBD1. Germline V lookup: CDR1 MNHNY, CDR2 SVGAGI (reference sequence). V lost 6 bases to trimming and J lost 6 bases; unmatched junction nucleotides: 3. This CDR3 spans 12 amino acids.

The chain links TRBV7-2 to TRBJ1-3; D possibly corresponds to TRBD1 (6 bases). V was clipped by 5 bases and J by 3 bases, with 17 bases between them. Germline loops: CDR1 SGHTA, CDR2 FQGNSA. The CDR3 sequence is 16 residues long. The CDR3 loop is CASSPDGGHFGNTIYF. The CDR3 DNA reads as TGTGCCAGCAGCCCAGACGGGGGGCACTTTGGAAACACCATATATTTT.

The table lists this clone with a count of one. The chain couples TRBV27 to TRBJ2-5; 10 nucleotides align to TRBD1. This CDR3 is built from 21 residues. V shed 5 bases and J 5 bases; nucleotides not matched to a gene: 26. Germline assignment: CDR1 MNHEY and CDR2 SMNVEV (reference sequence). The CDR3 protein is CASSRTPLSFFRQGARETQYF. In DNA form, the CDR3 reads TGTGCCAGCAGTCGGACTCCTTTATCTTTTTTCAGACAGGGGGCAAGGGAGACCCAGTACTTC.

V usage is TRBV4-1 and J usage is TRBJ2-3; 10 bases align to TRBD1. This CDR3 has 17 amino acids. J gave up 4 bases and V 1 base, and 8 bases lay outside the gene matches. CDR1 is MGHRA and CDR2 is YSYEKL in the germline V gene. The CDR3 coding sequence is TGCGCCAGCAGCCAAGTTTGGACAGGGGGTAAGGCAGATACGCAGTATTTT. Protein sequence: CASSQVWTGGKADTQYF.

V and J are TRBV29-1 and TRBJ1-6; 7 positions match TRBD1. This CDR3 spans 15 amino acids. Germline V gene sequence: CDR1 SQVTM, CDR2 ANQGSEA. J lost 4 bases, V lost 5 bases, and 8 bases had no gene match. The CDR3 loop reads CSVRVTGDYNSPLHF. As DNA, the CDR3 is TGCAGCGTTAGGGTAACAGGGGATTATAATTCACCCCTCCACTTT. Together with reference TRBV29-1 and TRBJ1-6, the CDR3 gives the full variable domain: SAVISQKPSRDICQRGTSLTIQCQVDSQVTMMFWYRQQPGQSLTLIATANQGSEATYESGFVIDKFPISRPNLTFSTLTVSNMSPEDSSIYLCSVRVTGDYNSPLHFGNGTRLTVT.

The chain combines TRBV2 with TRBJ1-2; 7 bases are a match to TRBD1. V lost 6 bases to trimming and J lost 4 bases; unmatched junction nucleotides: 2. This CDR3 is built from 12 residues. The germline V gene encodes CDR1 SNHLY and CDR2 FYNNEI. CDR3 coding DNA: TGTGCCAGCAGCCAGGGGGTCTATGGCTACACCTTC. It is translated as CASSQGVYGYTF.

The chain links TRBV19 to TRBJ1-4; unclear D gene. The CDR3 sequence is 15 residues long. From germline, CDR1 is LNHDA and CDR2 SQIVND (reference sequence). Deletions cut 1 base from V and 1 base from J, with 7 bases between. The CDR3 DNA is TGTGCCAGTAGTATAGGAGAAGTAACTAATGAAAAACTGTTTTTT. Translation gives CASSIGEVTNEKLFF.

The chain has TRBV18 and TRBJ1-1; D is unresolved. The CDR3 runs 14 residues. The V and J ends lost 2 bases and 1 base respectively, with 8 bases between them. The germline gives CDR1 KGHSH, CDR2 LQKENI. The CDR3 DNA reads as TGTGCCAGCTCACCAGGGCAGAGGAACACTGAAGCTTTCTTT. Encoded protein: CASSPGQRNTEAFF.

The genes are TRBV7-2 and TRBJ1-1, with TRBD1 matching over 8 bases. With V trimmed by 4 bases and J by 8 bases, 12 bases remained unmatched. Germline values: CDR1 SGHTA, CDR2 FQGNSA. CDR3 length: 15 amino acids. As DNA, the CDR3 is TGTGCCAGCAGCTCTACTTCAGGGGGCGTCTGGGAAGCTTTCTTT. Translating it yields CASSSTSGGVWEAFF.

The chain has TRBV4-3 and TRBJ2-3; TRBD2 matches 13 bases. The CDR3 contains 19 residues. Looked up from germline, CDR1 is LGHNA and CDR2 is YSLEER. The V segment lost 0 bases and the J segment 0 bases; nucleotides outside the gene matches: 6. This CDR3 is CASSQEGGGLAGSTDTQYF. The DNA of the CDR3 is TGCGCCAGCAGCCAAGAGGGAGGGGGACTAGCGGGGAGCACAGATACGCAGTATTTT.

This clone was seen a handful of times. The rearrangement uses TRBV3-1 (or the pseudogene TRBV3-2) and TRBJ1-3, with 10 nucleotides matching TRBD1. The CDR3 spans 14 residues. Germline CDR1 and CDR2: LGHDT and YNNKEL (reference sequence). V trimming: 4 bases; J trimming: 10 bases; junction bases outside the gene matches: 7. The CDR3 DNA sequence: TGTGCCAGCAGCCGGAGGACAGGGGGTGGGACCATATATTTT. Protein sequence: CASSRRTGGGTIYF.

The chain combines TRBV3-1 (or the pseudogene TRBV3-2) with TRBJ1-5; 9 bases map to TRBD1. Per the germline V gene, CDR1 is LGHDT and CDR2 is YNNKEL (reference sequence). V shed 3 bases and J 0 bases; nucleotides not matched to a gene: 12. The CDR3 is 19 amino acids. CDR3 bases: TGTGCCAGCAGCCACGGGACAGGGTCCGGCGTCTATAGCAATCAGCCCCAGCATTTT. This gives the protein CASSHGTGSGVYSNQPQHF.

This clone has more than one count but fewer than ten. The CDR3 DNA reads TGTGCCAGCAGTTTAGAGGGCCTAGCGGGTGGTTCCTACGAGCAGTACTTC. It codes for CASSLEGLAGGSYEQYF. The chain recombines TRBV27 with TRBJ2-7; TRBD2 aligns across 8 bases. Trimming removed 2 bases from V and 1 base from J; junction bases left unmatched: 10. CDR1 is MNHEY and CDR2 is SMNVEV in the germline V gene (reference sequence). The CDR3 length is 17 residues.

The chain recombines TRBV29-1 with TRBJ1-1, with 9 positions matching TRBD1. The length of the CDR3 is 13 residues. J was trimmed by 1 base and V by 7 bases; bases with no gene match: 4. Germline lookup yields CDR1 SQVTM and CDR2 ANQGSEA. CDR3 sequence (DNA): TGCAGCGCCAGGACAGGGGAGAACACTGAAGCTTTCTTT. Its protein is CSARTGENTEAFF. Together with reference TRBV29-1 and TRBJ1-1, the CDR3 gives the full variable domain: SAVISQKPSRDICQRGTSLTIQCQVDSQVTMMFWYRQQPGQSLTLIATANQGSEATYESGFVIDKFPISRPNLTFSTLTVSNMSPEDSSIYLCSARTGENTEAFFGQGTRLTVV.

CDR3 region: CASRNSDTQYF. The CDR3 DNA is TGCGCCAGCAGGAACTCAGATACGCAGTATTTT. The chain uses TRBV5-1 and TRBJ2-3; D ambiguous. V lost 5 bases, J lost 4 bases, and 5 bases lay in between. Per germline, CDR1 SGHRS and CDR2 YFSETQ. The CDR3 sequence is 11 residues long.

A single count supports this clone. CDR3 region: CASSLAAGGNTEAFF. The CDR3, as DNA: TGTGCCAGCAGCTTAGCAGCAGGGGGGAACACTGAAGCTTTCTTT. The gene calls are TRBV7-9 and TRBJ1-1, with 7 bases matching TRBD1. Looked up from germline, CDR1 is SEHNR and CDR2 is FQNEAQ (reference sequence). This CDR3 has 15 amino acids. Trimming at V came to 0 bases and at J to 1 base, leaving 2 bases not matched to a gene. The variable domain in full, with the rest retrieved from reference TRBV7-9 and TRBJ1-1, is DTGVSQNPRHKITKRGQNVTFRCDPISEHNRLYWYRQTLGQGPEFLTYFQNEAQLEKSRLLSDRFSAERPKGSFSTLEIQRTEQGDSAMYLCASSLAAGGNTEAFFGQGTRLTVV.

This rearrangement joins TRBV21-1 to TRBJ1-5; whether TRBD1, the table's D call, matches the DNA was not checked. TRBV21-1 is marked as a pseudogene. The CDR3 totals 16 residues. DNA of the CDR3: TGTGCCAGCAGCGCCCGACGGGACAGGGACAATCAGCCCCAGCATTTT. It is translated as CASSARRDRDNQPQHF.

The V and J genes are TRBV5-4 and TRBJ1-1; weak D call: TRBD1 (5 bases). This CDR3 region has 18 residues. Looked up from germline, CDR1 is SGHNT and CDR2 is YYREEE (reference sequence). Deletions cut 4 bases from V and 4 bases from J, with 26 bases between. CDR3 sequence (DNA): TGTGCCAGCAGCCAAGACGCCCCGGGGGTTGTACGAGGCACTGAAGCTTTCTTT. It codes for CASSQDAPGVVRGTEAFF.

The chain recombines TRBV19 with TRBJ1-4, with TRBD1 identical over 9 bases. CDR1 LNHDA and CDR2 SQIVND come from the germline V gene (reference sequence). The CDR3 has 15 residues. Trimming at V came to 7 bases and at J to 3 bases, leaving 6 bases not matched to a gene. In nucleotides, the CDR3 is TGTGCCAGTAACGACAGGGGGGCAGCTAATGAAAAACTGTTTTTT. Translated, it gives CASNDRGAANEKLFF.